The clone carrying this TCR beta chain was recorded only once. The data derive from a study of blood T cell repertoires in COVID-19. Whole-study context: PBMCs, B-cell-depleted T cells, or T cells were the source of the cDNA or gDNA that made up the material.

J lost 3 bases, V lost 5 bases, and 7 bases had no gene match. The CDR3 sequence is 15 residues long. Germline-derived CDR1 and CDR2 are MNHEY and SVGEGT. Per the original data handling: Amplification of reference gene primers was used by the study to estimate nucleated cell counts. Generated by immunoSEQ multiplex PCR, the TCRdb table keeps only in-frame clones and is missing some. That table gives V, J and clone size, and the DNA gave D and trimming. The sample holds a few hundred thousand clones; about 82% are singletons and the top ten take under 2%. V usage is TRBV6-2 or TRBV6-3 and J usage is TRBJ2-1, with 7 bases identical to TRBD1. The sequencing sample was made of peripheral blood. The receptor comes from a woman aged 45-65 years with acute or convalescent COVID-19. The CDR3, as DNA: TGTGCCAGCAGTACCGGGACAGTGGACTACAATGAGCAGTTCTTC. It specifies CASSTGTVDYNEQFF.